A selection of T cell receptor beta chains follows, all from one sample in a study of CD8+CD57+ T cells in acquired aplastic anemia. TCRdb re-called the reads through MiXCR, storing one row per CDR3 protein. Counted here are about 240,000 distinct CDR3 sequences, roughly half occurring once; the ten biggest clones make up less than 9%. The sample taken for sequencing was sorted CD4+, CD8+, or CD8+CD57+ T cells (not recorded which) from PBMCs. These receptors originate from a human donor with aplastic anemia. CDR3s include the opening cysteine and the closing phenylalanine or tryptophan. A D gene is named only where the DNA matches it firmly. Clone size, where shown, is once, few, many, or a class for clones that have expanded.

NA	NA	TRBV24-1	TRBJ1-2	TGTGCCACCAGTGATAGGCAAAGGGGGACTGGCTACACCTTC	CATSDRQRGTGYTF
NA	NA	TRBV2	TRBJ2-7	NA	CARRDLGGNTEAFFGPIPGYEQYF
NA	TRBD2	TRBV7-9	TRBJ2-1	TGTGCCAGCAGCCCCTCTAGCGGGGGGGCGATTAATGAGCAGTTCTTC	CASSPSSGGAINEQFF
NA	TRBD2	TRBV24-1	TRBJ2-1	TGTGCCAGCAGAGGGACTAGCGGGAGGGCCCACTACAATGAGCAGTTCTTC	CASRGTSGRAHYNEQFF
NA	NA	TRBV20-1	TRBJ2-5	TGCAGTGCGAGCGGAGCTAGCGTGGAGACCCAGTACTTC	CSASGASVETQYF
many	TRBD2	TRBV7-9	TRBJ2-7	TGTGCCAGCAGCAGAGGGACTAGCGGGGATTATGAGCAGTACTTC	CASSRGTSGDYEQYF
NA	NA	TRBV20-1	TRBJ2-7	TGCAGTGCTAGAGGTTACGGGGGATTCTCCTACGAGCAGTACTTC	CSARGYGGFSYEQYF
few	NA	TRBV12-3/TRBV12-4	TRBJ2-2	TGTGCCAGCCCCACGGCAGGGGAAGGCGGGGAGCTGTTTTTT	CASPTAGEGGELFF
few	NA	TRBV19	TRBJ2-7	TGTGCCAGTAGTCGGACAGCCCCCTACGAGCAGTACTTC	CASSRTAPYEQYF
many	NA	TRBV14	TRBJ2-1	TGTGCCAGCAGCCCCATATCCGGGGCCGACAATGAGCAGTTCTTC	CASSPISGADNEQFF
NA	NA	TRBV10-3	TRBJ2-7	TGTGCCACCAGGGACGGAAACTCCTACGAGCAGTACTTC	CATRDGNSYEQYF
many	TRBD1	TRBV7-3	TRBJ2-2	TGTGCCAGCAGCTTAAAAGGGGGCCGTTTCACCGGGGAGCTGTTTTTT	CASSLKGGRFTGELFF
NA	NA	TRBV4-1	TRBJ2-2	TGCGCCAGCAGCCAAGCCTTGAACACCGGGGAGCTGTTTTTT	CASSQALNTGELFF
NA	NA	TRBV29-1	TRBJ2-1	TGCAGCGCCGAGAAAAGCGTCGCCCCCTACAATGAGCAGTTCTTC	CSAEKSVAPYNEQFF
many	TRBD2	TRBV7-8	TRBJ2-7	TGTGCCAGCAGCCCACTAGCGGGGGACCGTTCATCCTACGAGCAGTACTTC	CASSPLAGDRSSYEQYF
once	NA	TRBV10-3	TRBJ1-1	TGTGCCATCACCAAGACAGGGAACACTGAAGCTTTCTTT	CAITKTGNTEAFF
NA	NA	TRBV10-2	TRBJ2-7	TGCGCCAGCAGTGGATACAGAGACTACGAGCAGTACTTC	CASSGYRDYEQYF
many	NA	TRBV9	TRBJ1-4	TGTGCCAGCAGCCTCTCGTCCTTACGAGGGGCGAGTGAAAAACTGTTTTTT	CASSLSSLRGASEKLFF
NA	NA	TRBV6-1	TRBJ1-2	TGTGCCAGCAGTCGGGCGGTGGGCGGCTACACCTTC	CASSRAVGGYTF
NA	NA	TRBV10-3	TRBJ1-3	TGTGCCATCAGTGAGTCGTTGGGCCGTATGGACACCATATATTTT	CAISESLGRMDTIYF
NA	NA	TRBV2	TRBJ2-7	TGTGCCAGCACTAGGGACGAGGGCTACGAGCAGTACTTC	CASTRDEGYEQYF
NA	NA	TRBV9	TRBJ1-1	TGCGCCAGCAGCTTGGACAGCCTAAGCATCTTT	CASSLDSLSIF
many	NA	TRBV6-5	TRBJ1-1	TGTGCCAGCAGTTACTCCGGGGCCAACACTGAAGCTTTCTTT	CASSYSGANTEAFF
many	TRBD2	TRBV9	TRBJ2-1	TGTGCCAGCAGCGGAATAGCGGGACCTTACAATGAGCAGTTCTTC	CASSGIAGPYNEQFF
NA	TRBD1	TRBV20-1	TRBJ1-2	TGCAGTGCCCTCGTCGCGACAGGGGTCGACGGCTACACCTTC	CSALVATGVDGYTF
NA	TRBD2	TRBV15	TRBJ2-1	TGTGCCACCAGCAGCCCGGGACTAGAAGCGACTGAGCAGTTCTTC	CATSSPGLEATEQFF
many	TRBD1	TRBV29-1	TRBJ1-5	TGCAGCGTTTTGGACAGGGATAGCAATCAGCCCCAGCATTTT	CSVLDRDSNQPQHF
NA	TRBD2	TRBV9	TRBJ2-5	TGTGCCAGCAGCAAAAGGGCGGGGGGAGAGACCCAGTACTTC	CASSKRAGGETQYF
few	NA	TRBV10-3	TRBJ1-5	TGTGCCATCAGAGGAACTAATCAGCCCCAGCATTTT	CAIRGTNQPQHF
many	NA	TRBV7-8	TRBJ1-2	TGTGCCAGCAGCTTAGATGGGTGGACGCGGCATGAGGTTTATGGCTACACCTTC	CASSLDGWTRHEVYGYTF
NA	TRBD1	TRBV10-1	TRBJ1-1	TGCGCCAGCAGTGGCAACCGGGACAGCATGAACACTGAAGCTTTCTTT	CASSGNRDSMNTEAFF
many	TRBD1	TRBV7-9	TRBJ1-4	TGTGCCAGCAGTAGAGAAACAGGGGCGGATGAAAAACTGTTTTTT	CASSRETGADEKLFF
many	NA	TRBV20-1	TRBJ2-7	TGCAGTGCTAGATTAGGGCGATCCTCCTACGAGCAGTACTTC	CSARLGRSSYEQYF
NA	NA	TRBV19	TRBJ2-1	TGTGCCAGCAGCCCGACCACCGCCTCCTACAATGAGCAGTTCTTC	CASSPTTASYNEQFF
NA	NA	TRBV10-1	TRBJ2-7	TGCGCCAGCAGTGAGTCCCAGGAGCAGTACTTC	CASSESQEQYF
NA	NA	TRBV5-1	TRBJ1-2	TGCGCCAGCAGCTTAGGGGTGGGGGCAGGAGGCTACACCTTC	CASSLGVGAGGYTF
NA	NA	TRBV29-1	TRBJ2-1	TGCAGCTCCTACAATGAGCAGTTCTTC	CSSYNEQFF
NA	NA	TRBV25-1	TRBJ1-1	TGTGCCAGTAGAGATCTGGACAGAGCTAAAGCTTTCTTT	CASRDLDRAKAFF
NA	TRBD1	TRBV30	TRBJ2-7	TGTGCCTGGAGTGTAGGCCAGGGGGCTGACGAGCAGTACTTC	CAWSVGQGADEQYF
once	TRBD2	TRBV10-3	TRBJ2-1	TGTGCCATCAGTCCGGGACTAGCGGTTAACAATGAGCAGTTCTTC	CAISPGLAVNNEQFF
few	TRBD2	TRBV20-1	TRBJ2-2	TGCAGTGCTAGAGACCCGATGGCTAGCGGGAGATACACCGGGGAGCTGTTTTTT	CSARDPMASGRYTGELFF
NA	TRBD2	TRBV9	TRBJ2-5	TGTGCCAGCAGCGAGGGGCGGGGGGGCGGGGAGACCCAGACCCAGTACTTC	CASSEGRGGGETQTQYF
many	NA	TRBV3-1	TRBJ1-6	TGTGCCAGCAGCCCCAGCTATAATTCACCCCTCCACTTT	CASSPSYNSPLHF
NA	NA	TRBV10-3	TRBJ2-2	TGTGCCATAAAACAGGAGTTGGTTTCCGGGGAGCTGTTTTTT	CAIKQELVSGELFF
many	TRBD1	TRBV20-1	TRBJ1-1	TGCAGTGCTAGCGTCTTTGGGACAGGGAACCTTGAAGCTTTCTTT	CSASVFGTGNLEAFF
NA	NA	TRBV4-1	TRBJ1-2	TGCGCCAGCAGCCAAGTTACGGGCCACTATGGCTACACCTTC	CASSQVTGHYGYTF
NA	NA	TRBV20-1	TRBJ1-2	TGCAGTGCTAGAGATGTCAGCCACTATGGCTACACCTTC	CSARDVSHYGYTF
NA	NA	TRBV24-1	TRBJ2-1	TGTGCCACCAGTGATCTGACTAGTGCTGAGCAGTTCTTC	CATSDLTSAEQFF